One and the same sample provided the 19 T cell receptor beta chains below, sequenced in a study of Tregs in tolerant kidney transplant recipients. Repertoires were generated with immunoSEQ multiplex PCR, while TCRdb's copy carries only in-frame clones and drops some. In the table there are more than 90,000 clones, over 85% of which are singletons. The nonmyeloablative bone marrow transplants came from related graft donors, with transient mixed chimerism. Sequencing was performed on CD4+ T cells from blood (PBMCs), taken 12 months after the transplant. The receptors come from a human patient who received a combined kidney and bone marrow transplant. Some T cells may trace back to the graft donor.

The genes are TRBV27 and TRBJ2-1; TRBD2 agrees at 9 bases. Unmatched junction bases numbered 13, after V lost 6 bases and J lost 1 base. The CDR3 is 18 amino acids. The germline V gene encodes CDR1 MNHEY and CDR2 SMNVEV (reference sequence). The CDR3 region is CASSPREAAGGSYNEQFF. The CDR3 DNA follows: TGTGCCAGCAGCCCCCGGGAGGCCGCGGGGGGGTCCTACAATGAGCAGTTCTTC.

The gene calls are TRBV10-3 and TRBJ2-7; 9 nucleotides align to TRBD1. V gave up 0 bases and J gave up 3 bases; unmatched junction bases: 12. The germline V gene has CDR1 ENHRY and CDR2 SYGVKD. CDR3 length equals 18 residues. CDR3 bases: TGTGCCATCAGTGAGTCTTTATCTCGACAGGGGGAGATCTACGAGCAGTACTTC. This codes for CAISESLSRQGEIYEQYF.

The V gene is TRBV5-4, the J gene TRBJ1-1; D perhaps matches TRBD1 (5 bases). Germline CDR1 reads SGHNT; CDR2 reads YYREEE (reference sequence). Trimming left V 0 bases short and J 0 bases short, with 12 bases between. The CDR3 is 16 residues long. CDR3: CASSLVGGGMNTEAFF. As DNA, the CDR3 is TGTGCCAGCAGCTTGGTCGGCGGGGGTATGAACACTGAAGCTTTCTTT.

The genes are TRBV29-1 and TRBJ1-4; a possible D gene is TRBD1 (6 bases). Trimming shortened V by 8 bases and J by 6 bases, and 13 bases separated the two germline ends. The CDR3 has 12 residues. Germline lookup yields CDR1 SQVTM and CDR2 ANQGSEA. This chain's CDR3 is CSIRDTYEKLFF. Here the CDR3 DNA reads TGCAGCATCCGGGACACCTATGAAAAACTGTTTTTT.

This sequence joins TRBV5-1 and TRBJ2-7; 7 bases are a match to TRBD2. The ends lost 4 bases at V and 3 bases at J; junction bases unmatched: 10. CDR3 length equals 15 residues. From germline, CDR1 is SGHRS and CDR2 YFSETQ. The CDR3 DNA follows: TGCGCCAGCAGCGTAGCTAGCGGTCCCTACTACGAGCAGTACTTC. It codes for CASSVASGPYYEQYF.

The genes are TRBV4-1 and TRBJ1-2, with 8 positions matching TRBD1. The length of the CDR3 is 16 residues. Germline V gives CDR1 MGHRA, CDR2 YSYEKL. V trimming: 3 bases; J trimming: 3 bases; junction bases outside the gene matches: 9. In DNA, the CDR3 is TGCGCCAGCAGCCACCAAGGGACACAGGGGGACTATGGCTACACCTTC. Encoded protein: CASSHQGTQGDYGYTF.

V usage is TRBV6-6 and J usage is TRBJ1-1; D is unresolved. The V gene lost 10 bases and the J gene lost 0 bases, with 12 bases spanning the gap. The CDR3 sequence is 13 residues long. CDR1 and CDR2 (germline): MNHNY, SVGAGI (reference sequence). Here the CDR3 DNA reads TGTGCCACGAAGAGCCGAATGAACACTGAAGCTTTCTTT. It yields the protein CATKSRMNTEAFF.

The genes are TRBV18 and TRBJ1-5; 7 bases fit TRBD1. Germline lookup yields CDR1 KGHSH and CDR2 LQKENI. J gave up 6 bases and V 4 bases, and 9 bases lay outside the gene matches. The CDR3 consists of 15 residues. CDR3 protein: CASSLGQEVSQPQHF. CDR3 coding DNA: TGTGCCAGCTCACTAGGACAGGAGGTGAGTCAGCCCCAGCATTTT.

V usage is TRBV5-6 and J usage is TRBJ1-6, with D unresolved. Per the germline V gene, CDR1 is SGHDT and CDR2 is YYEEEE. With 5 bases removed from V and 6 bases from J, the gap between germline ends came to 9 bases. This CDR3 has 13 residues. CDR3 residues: CASRGEGNSPLHF. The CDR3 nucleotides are TGTGCCAGCAGGGGTGAGGGTAATTCACCCCTCCACTTT.

The CDR3 coding sequence is TGCGCCAGCAGCTTGGCCAAGCGGGGGCGCTTCACAGATACGCAGTATTTT. This translates into CASSLAKRGRFTDTQYF. The chain employs TRBV5-1 and TRBJ2-3, with TRBD2 matching 8 bases. From germline, CDR1 is SGHRS and CDR2 YFSETQ. Trimming took 0 bases from V and 2 from J; bases not matched to a gene: 8. This CDR3 is 17 amino acids long.

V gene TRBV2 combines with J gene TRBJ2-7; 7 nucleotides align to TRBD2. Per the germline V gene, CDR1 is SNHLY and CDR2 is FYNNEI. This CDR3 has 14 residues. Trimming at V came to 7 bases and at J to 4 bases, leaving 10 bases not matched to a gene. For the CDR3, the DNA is TGTGCCAGCACGGGGCGGGAGTACGGTTACGAGCAGTACTTC. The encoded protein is CASTGREYGYEQYF. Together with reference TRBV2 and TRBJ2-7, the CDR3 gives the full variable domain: EPEVTQTPSHQVTQMGQEVILRCVPISNHLYFYWYRQILGQKVEFLVSFYNNEISEKSEIFDDQFSVERPDGSNFTLKIRSTKLEDSAMYFCASTGREYGYEQYFGPGTRLTVT.

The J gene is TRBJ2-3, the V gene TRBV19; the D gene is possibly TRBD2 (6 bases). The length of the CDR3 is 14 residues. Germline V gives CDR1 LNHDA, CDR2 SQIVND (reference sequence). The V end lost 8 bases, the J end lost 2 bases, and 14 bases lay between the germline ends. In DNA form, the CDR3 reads TGTGCCAGTTGTAGCGGCCCGGACACAGATACGCAGTATTTT. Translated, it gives CASCSGPDTDTQYF.

As DNA, the CDR3 is TGTGCCACCAGCAGAGATTTAATCTCCTACAATGAGCAGTTCTTC. Translation: CATSRDLISYNEQFF. This chain links TRBV15 with TRBJ2-1; no clear D. The CDR3 has 15 residues. The V gene lost 0 bases and the J gene lost 0 bases, with 6 bases spanning the gap. The germline CDR1 and CDR2 sequences are LNHNV and YYDKDF (reference sequence). Full variable domain (remainder filled in from reference TRBV15 and TRBJ2-1): DAMVIQNPRYQVTQFGKPVTLSCSQTLNHNVMYWYQQKSSQAPKLLFHYYDKDFNNEADTPDNFQSRRPNTSFCFLDIRSPGLGDTAMYLCATSRDLISYNEQFFGPGTRLTVL.

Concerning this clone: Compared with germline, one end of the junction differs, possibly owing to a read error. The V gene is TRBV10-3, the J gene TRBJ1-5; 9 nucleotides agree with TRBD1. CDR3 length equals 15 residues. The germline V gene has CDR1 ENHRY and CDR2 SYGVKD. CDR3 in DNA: TGTGCCATCAGTGAGTCCGGGACAGGGAATCCGCCCCAGCATTTT. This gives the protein CAISESGTGNPPQHF.

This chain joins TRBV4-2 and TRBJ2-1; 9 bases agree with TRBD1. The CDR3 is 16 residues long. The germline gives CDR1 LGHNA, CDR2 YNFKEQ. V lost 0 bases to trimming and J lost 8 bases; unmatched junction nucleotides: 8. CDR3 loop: CASSQDQGQGSYEQFF. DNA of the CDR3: TGTGCCAGCAGCCAAGATCAGGGACAGGGTTCGTATGAGCAGTTCTTC.

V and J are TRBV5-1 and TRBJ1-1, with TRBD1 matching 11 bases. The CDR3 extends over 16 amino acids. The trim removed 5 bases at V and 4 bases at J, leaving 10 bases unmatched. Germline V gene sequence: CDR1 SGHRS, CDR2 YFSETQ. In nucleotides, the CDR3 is TGCGCCAGCAGTTACCGGGACAGGGGGTTGGGCACTGAAGCTTTCTTT. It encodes CASSYRDRGLGTEAFF. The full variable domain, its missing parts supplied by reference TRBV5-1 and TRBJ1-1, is KAGVTQTPRYLIKTRGQQVTLSCSPISGHRSVSWYQQTPGQGLQFLFEYFSETQRNKGNFPGRFSGRQFSNSRSEMNVSTLELGDSALYLCASSYRDRGLGTEAFFGQGTRLTVV.

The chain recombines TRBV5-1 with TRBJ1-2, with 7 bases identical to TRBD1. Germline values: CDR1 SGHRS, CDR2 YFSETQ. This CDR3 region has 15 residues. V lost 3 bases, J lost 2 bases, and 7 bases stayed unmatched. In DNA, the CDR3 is TGCGCCAGCAGCTCAAGTTCGGGACAGAACTATGGCTACACCTTC. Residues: CASSSSSGQNYGYTF. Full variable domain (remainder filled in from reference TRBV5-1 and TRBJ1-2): KAGVTQTPRYLIKTRGQQVTLSCSPISGHRSVSWYQQTPGQGLQFLFEYFSETQRNKGNFPGRFSGRQFSNSRSEMNVSTLELGDSALYLCASSSSSGQNYGYTFGSGTRLTVV.

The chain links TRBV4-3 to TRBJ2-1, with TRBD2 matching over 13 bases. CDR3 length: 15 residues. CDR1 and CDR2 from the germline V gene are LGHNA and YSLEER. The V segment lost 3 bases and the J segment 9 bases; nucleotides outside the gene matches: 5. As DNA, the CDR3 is TGCGCCAGCAGCCAGAGACTAGCGGGAGGCGCTGAGCAGTTCTTC. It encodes CASSQRLAGGAEQFF.

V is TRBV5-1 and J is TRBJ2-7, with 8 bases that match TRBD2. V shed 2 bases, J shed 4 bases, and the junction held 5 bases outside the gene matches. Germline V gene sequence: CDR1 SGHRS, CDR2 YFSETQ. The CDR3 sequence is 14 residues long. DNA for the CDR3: TGCGCCAGCAGCTTCGTCGGGAGGGGGTACGAGCAGTACTTC. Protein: CASSFVGRGYEQYF. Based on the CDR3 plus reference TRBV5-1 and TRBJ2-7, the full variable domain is KAGVTQTPRYLIKTRGQQVTLSCSPISGHRSVSWYQQTPGQGLQFLFEYFSETQRNKGNFPGRFSGRQFSNSRSEMNVSTLELGDSALYLCASSFVGRGYEQYFGPGTRLTVT.